This T cell receptor beta chain was identified during a study of PD-1 blockade in classical Hodgkin lymphoma. Study results and limitations: Reported findings placed baseline TCR diversity lower in newly diagnosed patients (compared with healthy donors). CD8+ TCR diversity did not rise significantly by C4D1, unlike CD4+. The repertoire differences lack a defined cause, possibly disease activity or prior therapy.

The J segment lost 3 bases and the V segment lost 6 bases, leaving 5 bases of the junction unmatched. Germline V gene sequence: CDR1 MNHNY, CDR2 SVGAGI (reference sequence). This CDR3 has 14 residues. TCRdb's copy holds only in-frame clones and misses some; the assay was immunoSEQ multiplex PCR. The sample yields 9,500 to 13,000 clones, about 79% seen once. In the case of this clone: No antigen is known for it.

Exposure to brentuximab vedotin varied, and each patient had relapsed following autologous stem cell transplantation. Complete response, partial response or progressive disease were the best responses. The clonotype was recovered from a human donor with classical Hodgkin lymphoma. Specimen: peripheral blood mononuclear cells (PBMCs), collected at baseline. The chain carries TRBV6-6 and TRBJ1-5, with 7 bases that match TRBD1. CDR3 DNA sequence: TGTGCCAGCAGACGACAGGGTCTCAATCAGCCCCAGCATTTT. Translating gives CASRRQGLNQPQHF.